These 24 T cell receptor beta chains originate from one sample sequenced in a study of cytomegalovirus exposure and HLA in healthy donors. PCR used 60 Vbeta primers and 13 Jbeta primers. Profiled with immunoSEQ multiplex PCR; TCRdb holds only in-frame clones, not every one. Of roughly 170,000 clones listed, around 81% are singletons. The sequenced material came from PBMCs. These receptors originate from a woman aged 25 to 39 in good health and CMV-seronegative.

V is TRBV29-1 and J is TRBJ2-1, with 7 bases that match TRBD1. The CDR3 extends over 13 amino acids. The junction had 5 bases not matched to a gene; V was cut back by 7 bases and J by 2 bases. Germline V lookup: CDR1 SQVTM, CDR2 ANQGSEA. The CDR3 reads CSGAGTAYNEQFF. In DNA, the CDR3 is TGCAGCGGGGCCGGGACAGCCTACAATGAGCAGTTCTTC.

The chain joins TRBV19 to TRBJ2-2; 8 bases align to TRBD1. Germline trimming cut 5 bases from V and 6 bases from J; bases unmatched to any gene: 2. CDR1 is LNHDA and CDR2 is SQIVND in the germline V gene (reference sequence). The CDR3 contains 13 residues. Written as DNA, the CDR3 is TGTGCCAGTAGTGGACAGGGCGCCGGGGAGCTGTTTTTT. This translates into CASSGQGAGELFF.

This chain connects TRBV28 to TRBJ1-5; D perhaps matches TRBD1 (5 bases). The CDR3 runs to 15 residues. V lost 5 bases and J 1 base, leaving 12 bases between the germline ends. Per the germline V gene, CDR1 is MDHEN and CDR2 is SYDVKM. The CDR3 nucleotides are TGTGCCAGCAGTCCGAAGGGACTCAGCAATCAGCCCCAGCATTTT. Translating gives CASSPKGLSNQPQHF.

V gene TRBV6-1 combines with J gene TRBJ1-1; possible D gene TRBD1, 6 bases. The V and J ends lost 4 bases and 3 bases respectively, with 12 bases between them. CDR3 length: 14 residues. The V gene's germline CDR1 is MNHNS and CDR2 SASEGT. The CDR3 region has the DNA TGTGCCAGCAGTGTTGGGGGCCCCTACACTGAAGCTTTCTTT. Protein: CASSVGGPYTEAFF.

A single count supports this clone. The CDR3 protein is CASSRNRGRPSPLHF. CDR3 DNA sequence: TGTGCCAGCAGCCGGAACAGGGGGAGACCTTCACCCCTCCACTTT. V is TRBV14 and J is TRBJ1-6; 8 positions match TRBD1. CDR1 and CDR2 from the germline V gene are SGHDN and FVKESK. The trim removed 4 bases at V and 9 bases at J, leaving 8 bases unmatched. The CDR3 is 15 residues long.

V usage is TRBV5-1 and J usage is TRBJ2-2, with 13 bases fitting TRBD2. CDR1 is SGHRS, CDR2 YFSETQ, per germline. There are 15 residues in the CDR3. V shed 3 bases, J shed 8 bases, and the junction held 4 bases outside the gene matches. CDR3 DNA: TGCGCCAGCAGCTGGACTAGCGGGGGCGTGGGGGAGCTGTTTTTT. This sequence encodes CASSWTSGGVGELFF.

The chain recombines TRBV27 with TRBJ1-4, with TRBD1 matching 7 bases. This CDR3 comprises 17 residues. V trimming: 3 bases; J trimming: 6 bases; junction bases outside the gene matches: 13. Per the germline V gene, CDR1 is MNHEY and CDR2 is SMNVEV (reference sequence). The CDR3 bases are TGTGCCAGCAGTTTCCCCTTCAGACAGGGTAGAGATGAAAAACTGTTTTTT. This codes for CASSFPFRQGRDEKLFF.

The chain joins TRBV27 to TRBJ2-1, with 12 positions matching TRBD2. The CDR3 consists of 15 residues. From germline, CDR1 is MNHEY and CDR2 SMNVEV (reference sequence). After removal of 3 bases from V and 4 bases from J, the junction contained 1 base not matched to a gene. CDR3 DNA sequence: TGTGCCAGCAGTTTTGGGACTAGCGGGTACAATGAGCAGTTCTTC. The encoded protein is CASSFGTSGYNEQFF.

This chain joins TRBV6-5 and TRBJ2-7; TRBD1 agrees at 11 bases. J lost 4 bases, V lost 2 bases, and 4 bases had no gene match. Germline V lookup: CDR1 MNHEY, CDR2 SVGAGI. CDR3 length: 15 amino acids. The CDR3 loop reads CASSYPGQGAYEQYF. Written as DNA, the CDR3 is TGTGCCAGCAGTTACCCAGGACAGGGGGCATACGAGCAGTACTTC.

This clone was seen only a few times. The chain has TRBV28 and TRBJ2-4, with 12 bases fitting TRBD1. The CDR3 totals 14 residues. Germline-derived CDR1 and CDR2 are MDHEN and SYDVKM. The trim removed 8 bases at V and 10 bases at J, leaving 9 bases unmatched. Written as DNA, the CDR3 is TGTGCCAGCGGGGACAGGGGGCTTCGGCTAATTCAGTACTTC. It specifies CASGDRGLRLIQYF.

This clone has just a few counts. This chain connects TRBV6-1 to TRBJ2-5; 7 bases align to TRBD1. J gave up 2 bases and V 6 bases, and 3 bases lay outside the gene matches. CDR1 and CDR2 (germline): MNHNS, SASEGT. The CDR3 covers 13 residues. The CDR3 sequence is CASRPGQQETQYF. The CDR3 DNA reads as TGTGCCAGCAGGCCGGGACAGCAAGAGACCCAGTACTTC.

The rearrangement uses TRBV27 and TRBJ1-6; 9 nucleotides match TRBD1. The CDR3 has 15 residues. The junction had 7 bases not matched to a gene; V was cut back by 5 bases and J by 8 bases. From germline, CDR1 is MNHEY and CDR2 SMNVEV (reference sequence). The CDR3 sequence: CASSAMGQGDSPLHF. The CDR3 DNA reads TGTGCCAGCAGTGCCATGGGACAGGGAGATTCACCCCTCCACTTT.

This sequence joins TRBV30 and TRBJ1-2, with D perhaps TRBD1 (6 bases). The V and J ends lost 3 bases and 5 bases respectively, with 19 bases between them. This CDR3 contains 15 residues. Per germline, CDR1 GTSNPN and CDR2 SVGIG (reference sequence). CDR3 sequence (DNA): TGTGCCTGGAGCTTCCGGACAGAAACTTTTTATGGCTACACCTTC. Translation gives CAWSFRTETFYGYTF.

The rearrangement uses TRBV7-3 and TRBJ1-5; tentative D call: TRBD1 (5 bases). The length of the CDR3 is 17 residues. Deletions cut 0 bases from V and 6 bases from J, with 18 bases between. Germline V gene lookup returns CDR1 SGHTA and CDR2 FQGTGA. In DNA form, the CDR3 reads TGTGCCAGCAGCTTAACGGAGAGGCAGGGAGGTAGTCAGCCCCAGCATTTT. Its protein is CASSLTERQGGSQPQHF.

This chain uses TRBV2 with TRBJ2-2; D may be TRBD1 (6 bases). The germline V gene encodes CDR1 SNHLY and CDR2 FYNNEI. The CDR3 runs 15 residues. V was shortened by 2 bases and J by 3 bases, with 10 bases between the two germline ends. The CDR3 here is CASSENQGYTGELFF. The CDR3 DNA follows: TGTGCCAGCAGTGAAAATCAGGGGTACACCGGGGAGCTGTTTTTT.

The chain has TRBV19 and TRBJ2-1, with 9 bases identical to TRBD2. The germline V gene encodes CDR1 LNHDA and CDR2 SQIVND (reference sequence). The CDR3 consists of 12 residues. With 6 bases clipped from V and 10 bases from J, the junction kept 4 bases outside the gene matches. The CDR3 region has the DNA TGTGCCAGTAGCATGCGGGAGGGCGAGCAGTTCTTC. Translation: CASSMREGEQFF.

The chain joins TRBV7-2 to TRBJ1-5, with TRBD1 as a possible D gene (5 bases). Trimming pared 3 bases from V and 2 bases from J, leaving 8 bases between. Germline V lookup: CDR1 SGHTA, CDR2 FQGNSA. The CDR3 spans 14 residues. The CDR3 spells CASSLTARNQPQHF. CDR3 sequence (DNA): TGTGCCAGCAGCTTGACAGCACGCAATCAGCCCCAGCATTTT.

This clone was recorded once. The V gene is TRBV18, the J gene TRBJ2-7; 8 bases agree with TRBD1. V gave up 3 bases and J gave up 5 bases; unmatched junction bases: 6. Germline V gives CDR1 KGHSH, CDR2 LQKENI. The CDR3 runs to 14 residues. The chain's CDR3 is CASSPVQGADEQYF. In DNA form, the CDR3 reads TGTGCCAGCTCACCCGTTCAGGGGGCGGACGAGCAGTACTTC.

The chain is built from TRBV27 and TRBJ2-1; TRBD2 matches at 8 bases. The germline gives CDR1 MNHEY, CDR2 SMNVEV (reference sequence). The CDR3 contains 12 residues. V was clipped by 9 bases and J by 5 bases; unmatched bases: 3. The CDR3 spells CASGLADNEQFF. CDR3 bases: TGTGCCAGTGGACTAGCCGACAATGAGCAGTTCTTC.

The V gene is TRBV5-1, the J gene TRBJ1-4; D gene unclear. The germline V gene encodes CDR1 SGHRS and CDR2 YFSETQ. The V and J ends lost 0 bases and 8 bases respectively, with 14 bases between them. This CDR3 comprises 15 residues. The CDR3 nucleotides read TGCGCCAGCAGCTTGGAAGCAGCGCGGATCGAAAAACTGTTTTTT. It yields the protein CASSLEAARIEKLFF.

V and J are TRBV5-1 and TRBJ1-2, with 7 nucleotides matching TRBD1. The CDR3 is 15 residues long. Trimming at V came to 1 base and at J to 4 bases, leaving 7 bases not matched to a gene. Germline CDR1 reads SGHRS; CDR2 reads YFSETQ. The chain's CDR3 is CASSLTTGTAYGYTF. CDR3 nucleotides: TGCGCCAGCAGCTTGACGACCGGGACAGCCTATGGCTACACCTTC. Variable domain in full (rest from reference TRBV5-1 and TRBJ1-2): KAGVTQTPRYLIKTRGQQVTLSCSPISGHRSVSWYQQTPGQGLQFLFEYFSETQRNKGNFPGRFSGRQFSNSRSEMNVSTLELGDSALYLCASSLTTGTAYGYTFGSGTRLTVV.

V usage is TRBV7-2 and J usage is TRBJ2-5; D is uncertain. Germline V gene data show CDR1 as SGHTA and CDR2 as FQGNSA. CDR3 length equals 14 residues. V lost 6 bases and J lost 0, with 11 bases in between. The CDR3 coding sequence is TGTGCCAGCAGTTCCAACTGGTACCAAGAGACCCAGTACTTC. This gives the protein CASSSNWYQETQYF.

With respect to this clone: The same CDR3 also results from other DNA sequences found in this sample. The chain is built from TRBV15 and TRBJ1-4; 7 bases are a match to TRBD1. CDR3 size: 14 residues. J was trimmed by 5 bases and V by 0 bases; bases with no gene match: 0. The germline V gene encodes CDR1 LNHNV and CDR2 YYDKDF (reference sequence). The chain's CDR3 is CATSRDRGNEKLFF. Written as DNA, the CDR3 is TGTGCCACCAGCAGAGACAGGGGGAATGAAAAACTGTTTTTT.

The CDR3 protein is CATSRDEEQTEQFF. For the CDR3, the DNA is TGTGCCACCAGCAGAGATGAGGAGCAGACTGAGCAGTTCTTC. This chain joins TRBV15 and TRBJ2-1; D unresolved. V was clipped by 0 bases and J by 9 bases, with 12 bases between them. CDR1 LNHNV and CDR2 YYDKDF come from the germline V gene (reference sequence). This CDR3 is built from 14 residues. The full variable domain, in which reference TRBV15 and TRBJ2-1 provide the parts outside the CDR3, is DAMVIQNPRYQVTQFGKPVTLSCSQTLNHNVMYWYQQKSSQAPKLLFHYYDKDFNNEADTPDNFQSRRPNTSFCFLDIRSPGLGDTAMYLCATSRDEEQTEQFFGPGTRLTVL.